This TCR beta chain was recorded in a study of OX40 agonist ivuxolimab in advanced cancers. Findings of the study overall: Clonal expansion from baseline to week 6 occurred in both CD4+ and CD8+ T cells.

CDR1 is SGHTA, CDR2 FQGNSA, per germline. This CDR3 is built from 14 residues. The V segment lost 2 bases and the J segment 2 bases; nucleotides outside the gene matches: 3. The method was immunoSEQ multiplex PCR; TCRdb's version includes in-frame clones alone and lacks a portion of them. The sample consists of about 89,000 clones, approximately 91% of them appearing once. Comment on this clone: The antigen remains undetermined.

The sequencing here drew on CD4+ or CD8+ T cells sorted from blood, taken in a trial of the OX40 agonist ivuxolimab. The chain combines TRBV7-2 with TRBJ2-7, with 7 bases fitting TRBD2. The sequence derives from an adult with an advanced solid tumor such as melanoma, head and neck, liver or kidney cancer. The DNA for the CDR3 is TGTGCCAGCAGCTTAAGTCGGGGGGCCTACGAGCAGTACTTC. Its protein product is CASSLSRGAYEQYF.